A selection of T cell receptor beta chains follows, all from one sample in a study of blood T cell repertoires in COVID-19. Sequencing was performed with immunoSEQ multiplex PCR; in TCRdb, only in-frame clones are kept and a portion is missing. The sample includes about 350,000 clones, around nine tenths seen only once; the top ten take more than 3%. The specimen was peripheral blood. Every receptor here comes from a young woman who had recovered from COVID-19. CDR3s include the opening cysteine and the closing phenylalanine or tryptophan. Fields, in order: J gene, clone size, V gene, D gene, CDR3 DNA, CDR3 protein. A D gene is named only where the DNA matches it firmly. Clone size is not always given. Where it is, it says once, few, many or a class for expanded clones.

TRBJ2-1	-	TRBV24-1	TRBD2	TGTGCCACCAGTGACCAGCGGGAGTTTTCCTACAATGAGCAGTTCTTC	CATSDQREFSYNEQFF
TRBJ1-1	-	TRBV27	-	TGTGCCAGCAGTCCCGGTTCTGCCTACCTATACGGGGCTTTCTTT	CASSPGSAYLYGAFF
TRBJ2-1	-	TRBV27	TRBD1	TGTGCCAGCAGTTTGAGGGACAGGGGGGTACCCGAGCAGTTCTTC	CASSLRDRGVPEQFF
TRBJ1-1	-	TRBV7-9	TRBD1	TGTGCCAGCAGCCATGAGCAGGGGGCCGCTGAAGCTTTCTTT	CASSHEQGAAEAFF
TRBJ2-1	-	TRBV30	-	TGTGCCTGGAGTGTATTTCAACTAGGTGCTTGGTTCAGCAATGAGCAGTTCTTC	CAWSVFQLGAWFSNEQFF
TRBJ1-4	-	TRBV19	-	TGTGCCAGTACCGGGCGGGGAGGGGTTAATGAAAAACTGTTTTTT	CASTGRGGVNEKLFF
TRBJ1-4	-	TRBV10-3	-	TGTGCCATCAAGGACAGCATTAATGAAAAACTGTTTTTT	CAIKDSINEKLFF
TRBJ1-2	-	TRBV18	-	TGTGCCAGCTCCCCCAGGCCGACAGACTATGGCTACACCTTC	CASSPRPTDYGYTF
TRBJ1-1	-	TRBV12-5	-	TGTGCTAGTGGTTTGCGTACAGGGCCCGGAACTGAAGCTTTCTTT	CASGLRTGPGTEAFF
TRBJ1-1	-	TRBV21-1	-	TGTGCCAGCAGCAAAGCCGGGAGCTACACTGAAGCTTTCTTT	CASSKAGSYTEAFF
TRBJ2-2	-	TRBV24-1	TRBD2	TGTGCCACCATGGGACTAGCAGCTGCCGGGGAGCTGTTTTTT	CATMGLAAAGELFF
TRBJ1-4	once	TRBV29-1	-	TGCAGCGTTGGGGGAGGGGCAACTAATGAAAAACTGTTTTTT	CSVGGGATNEKLFF
TRBJ1-4	-	TRBV5-1	-	TGCGCCAGCAGCCCGGGAAGCCCCCGTAATGAAAAACTGTTTTTT	CASSPGSPRNEKLFF
TRBJ2-1	-	TRBV4-3	TRBD2	TGCGCCAGCAGCCAAGAATCCTTAGCGGGAGGGCCTTTGATTAATGAGCAGTTCTTC	CASSQESLAGGPLINEQFF
TRBJ1-2	-	TRBV6-5	-	TGTGCCAGCCGACAGGCAGCTAACTATGGCTACACCTTC	CASRQAANYGYTF